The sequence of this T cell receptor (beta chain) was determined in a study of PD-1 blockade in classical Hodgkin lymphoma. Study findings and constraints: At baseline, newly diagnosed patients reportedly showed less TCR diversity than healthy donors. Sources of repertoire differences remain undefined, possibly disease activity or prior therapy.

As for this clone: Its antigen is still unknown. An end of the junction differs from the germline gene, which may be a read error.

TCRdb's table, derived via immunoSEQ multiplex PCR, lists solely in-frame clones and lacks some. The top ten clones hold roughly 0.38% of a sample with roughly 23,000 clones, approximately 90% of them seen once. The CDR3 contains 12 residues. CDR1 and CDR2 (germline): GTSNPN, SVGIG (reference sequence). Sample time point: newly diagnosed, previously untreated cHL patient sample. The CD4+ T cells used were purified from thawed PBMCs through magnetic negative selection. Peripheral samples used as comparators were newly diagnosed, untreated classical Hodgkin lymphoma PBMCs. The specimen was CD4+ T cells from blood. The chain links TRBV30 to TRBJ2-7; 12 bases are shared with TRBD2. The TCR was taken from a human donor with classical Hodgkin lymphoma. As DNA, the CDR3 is TGTGCCTGGATCCAACCCCCAGGGACTAGCGGGTTC. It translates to CAWIQPPGTSGF. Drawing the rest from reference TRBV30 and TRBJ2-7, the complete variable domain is SQTIHQWPATLVQPVGSPLSLECTVEGTSNPNLYWYRQAAGRGLQLLFYSVGIGQISSEVPQNLSASRPQDRQFILSSKKLLLSDSGFYLCAWIQPPGTSGFGPGTRLTVT.